What follows are 6 T cell receptor beta chains derived from one specimen sequenced in a study of T cells in Graves' hyperthyroidism and ophthalmopathy. RNA transcripts yielded amplified TCR beta CDR3 regions. With the HTBI primer set, the TCR CDR3 went through a first round of RT-PCR. TCRdb itself ran the multiplex PCR reads through MiXCR, one entry per CDR3 protein. The profile shows about 600,000 distinct CDR3 sequences, around 14% of them singletons. The sample comprised blood. The receptors originated from a woman aged 18-29 years with Graves' ophthalmopathy.

This clonotype occurred many times. The V gene is TRBV27, the J gene TRBJ2-7; TRBD2 matches at 7 bases. There are 14 residues in the CDR3. Germline-derived CDR1 and CDR2 are MNHEY and SMNVEV (reference sequence). The V gene end was trimmed by 2 bases and the J gene end by 3 bases; junction bases not matched to a gene: 4. The CDR3 DNA reads TGTGCCAGCAGTTTAGCGGGAGTAAACTACGAGCAGTACTTC. Translation gives CASSLAGVNYEQYF.

In its sample, this clonotype was seen a few times. The CDR3 region is CASSLERGGEQYF. CDR3 in DNA: TGTGCCAGCAGTTTAGAGAGGGGTGGCGAGCAGTACTTC. This chain joins TRBV27 and TRBJ2-7; D may match TRBD1 or TRBD2 (5 bases each). CDR1 is MNHEY, CDR2 SMNVEV, per germline (reference sequence). Trimming removed 2 bases from V and 6 bases from J, with 11 bases in between. This CDR3 spans 13 amino acids.

The sample holds a few counts of this clonotype. The V and J genes are TRBV11-2 and TRBJ1-2; 8 bases agree with TRBD1. The ends lost 1 base at V and 3 bases at J; junction bases unmatched: 1. Germline V gives CDR1 SGHAT, CDR2 FQNNGV. The CDR3 contains 14 residues. In nucleotides, the CDR3 is TGTGCCAGCAGCTTAGTACAGGGGGACTATGGCTACACCTTC. Its translation is CASSLVQGDYGYTF. The full variable domain, with the rest looked up from reference TRBV11-2 and TRBJ1-2, is EAGVAQSPRYKIIEKRQSVAFWCNPISGHATLYWYQQILGQGPKLLIQFQNNGVVDDSQLPKDRFSAERLKGVDSTLKIQPAKLEDSAVYLCASSLVQGDYGYTFGSGTRLTVV.

In this sample, this clonotype turned up many times. The CDR3 region is CASSRTGTLYEQYF. As DNA, the CDR3 is TGTGCCAGCAGCCGAACCGGGACTCTCTACGAGCAGTACTTC. The V and J genes are TRBV27 and TRBJ2-7, with D possibly being TRBD2 (6 bases). Germline V gives CDR1 MNHEY, CDR2 SMNVEV (reference sequence). This CDR3 comprises 14 residues. V lost 6 bases and J lost 3, with 15 bases in between.

This clonotype was seen many times. The J gene is TRBJ2-1, the V gene TRBV2; 14 bases match TRBD2. V was pared by 6 bases and J by 8 bases, with 9 bases of the junction left unmatched. The CDR3 is 16 amino acids. Germline lookup yields CDR1 SNHLY and CDR2 FYNNEI. The CDR3 DNA is TGTGCCAGCAGCCTGGGACTAGCGGGAGATTGGGATGAGCAGTTCTTC. Translation: CASSLGLAGDWDEQFF.

In its sample, this clonotype was seen many times. The CDR3 region is CASNYREYNEQFF. The CDR3 DNA follows: TGTGCCAGCAACTACAGGGAATACAATGAGCAGTTCTTC. V is TRBV12-3 or TRBV12-4 and J is TRBJ2-1; perhaps TRBD1 as D (6 bases). This CDR3 contains 13 residues. With 7 bases removed from V and 4 bases from J, the gap between germline ends came to 11 bases.